What follows are 20 T cell receptor beta chains derived from one specimen sequenced in a study of T-cell memory formation after mild COVID-19. TCRdb called the 5' RACE reads again in MiXCR, with one record for every CDR3 protein. This repertoire shows hundreds of thousands of distinct CDR3 sequences, approximately 15% found once; its top ten account for about 7.5%. The sequenced material came from PBMCs or a T cell subset sorted from them (not recorded which). These receptors all stem from an adult woman who had mild COVID-19 (a few samples of this study predate the infection). Cell type and time point are not known.

The chain is built from TRBV19 and TRBJ1-1; 8 bases line up with TRBD1. Germline CDR1 is LNHDA and CDR2 is SQIVND (reference sequence). The CDR3 loop spans 14 amino acids. Trimming took 5 bases from V and 4 from J; bases not matched to a gene: 6. DNA of the CDR3: TGTGCCAGTAGTCTGACAGGGGTTGGCACTGAAGCTTTCTTT. Protein: CASSLTGVGTEAFF.

The J gene is TRBJ1-1, the V gene TRBV5-6; D uncertain. Per germline, CDR1 SGHDT and CDR2 YYEEEE. V lost 4 bases, J lost 6 bases, and 10 bases lay in between. The CDR3 extends over 12 amino acids. This chain's CDR3 is CASSGSLAEAFF. The CDR3, as DNA: TGTGCCAGCAGCGGGAGCTTGGCTGAAGCTTTCTTT. Drawing the rest from reference TRBV5-6 and TRBJ1-1, the complete variable domain is DAGVTQSPTHLIKTRGQQVTLRCSPKSGHDTVSWYQQALGQGPQFIFQYYEEEERQRGNFPDRFSGHQFPNYSSELNVNALLLGDSALYLCASSGSLAEAFFGQGTRLTVV.

This chain joins TRBV20-1 and TRBJ1-1, with a possible D match to TRBD1 (6 bases). V gave up 3 bases and J gave up 8 bases, with 13 bases separating them. This CDR3 is built from 12 residues. In germline, CDR1 is DFQATT, CDR2 SNEGSKA (reference sequence). CDR3 coding DNA: TGCAGTGCTAGTGCTAGGGGGACCGAAGCTTTCTTT. This encodes CSASARGTEAFF.

The sample holds a few counts of this clonotype. The chain is built from TRBV21-1 and TRBJ1-1; whether TRBD1, the table's D call, matches the DNA was not checked. TRBV21-1 is described as a pseudogene. The CDR3 covers 17 residues. The CDR3 region is CASSKGFLGQGDAEAFF. The CDR3 DNA reads as TGTGCCAGCAGCAAAGGGTTCCTGGGACAGGGGGACGCTGAAGCTTTCTTT.

The chain is built from TRBV4-1 and TRBJ2-3; D unresolved. Trimming cost V 0 bases and J 2 bases, with 15 bases left between them. This CDR3 has 17 amino acids. Germline V gene lookup returns CDR1 MGHRA and CDR2 YSYEKL. This CDR3 reads CASSQEGHGLHTDTQYF. The CDR3 region has the DNA TGCGCCAGCAGCCAAGAGGGTCATGGCTTACACACAGATACGCAGTATTTT.

The rearrangement links TRBV27 to TRBJ1-2; D may be TRBD1 (5 bases). This CDR3 spans 13 amino acids. CDR1 and CDR2 (germline): MNHEY, SMNVEV (reference sequence). The germline V and J ends were trimmed by 3 bases and 8 bases, with 13 bases remaining between them. The CDR3 is CASSFPGRTGYTF. CDR3 nucleotide sequence: TGTGCCAGCAGTTTCCCAGGGAGGACGGGCTACACCTTC.

A few counts support this clonotype. The chain is built from TRBV29-1 and TRBJ2-7; 7 nucleotides align to TRBD1. Germline V gene lookup returns CDR1 SQVTM and CDR2 ANQGSEA. The length of the CDR3 is 14 residues. The trim removed 1 base at V and 2 bases at J, leaving 5 bases unmatched. The CDR3 nucleotides read TGCAGCGTTGAAGGGGACAGAGGCCCCTACGAGCAGTACTTC. It encodes CSVEGDRGPYEQYF.

This clonotype appeared many times. This rearrangement joins TRBV12-3 or TRBV12-4 to TRBJ2-7; TRBD2 matches 9 bases. The CDR3 extends over 13 amino acids. Trimming cost V 6 bases and J 4 bases; bases outside gene matches: 4. CDR3 DNA: TGTGCCAGCAGGCGTAGCGGGAGTTACGAGCAGTACTTC. This gives the protein CASRRSGSYEQYF.

CDR3 DNA sequence: TGTGCCAGCAACCTAGGACAGGTCCTTGAAGCTTTCTTT. The encoded protein is CASNLGQVLEAFF. The chain links TRBV12-3 or TRBV12-4 to TRBJ1-1; 7 nucleotides match TRBD1. J gave up 7 bases and V 7 bases, and 9 bases lay outside the gene matches. This CDR3 is built from 13 residues.

With regard to this clonotype: An end of the junction does not agree with germline; a read error may underlie this. CDR3: CASSHDYGGLLIF. For the CDR3, the DNA is TGTGCCAGCAGCCACGATTACGGGGGGTTACTGATCTTC. This chain joins TRBV7-6 and TRBJ2-1, with TRBD2 identical over 7 bases. This CDR3 is 13 amino acids long. Germline V lookup: CDR1 SGHVS, CDR2 FNYEAQ.

The chain is built from TRBV19 and TRBJ1-2; D may be TRBD1 (6 bases). The germline V and J ends were trimmed by 3 bases and 0 bases, with 11 bases remaining between them. Germline CDR1 reads LNHDA; CDR2 reads SQIVND (reference sequence). The CDR3 is made up of 15 amino acids. CDR3 in amino acids: CASSIGTSPNYGYTF. CDR3 nucleotides: TGTGCCAGTAGTATCGGGACAAGTCCTAACTATGGCTACACCTTC. Drawing the rest from reference TRBV19 and TRBJ1-2, the complete variable domain is DGGITQSPKYLFRKEGQNVTLSCEQNLNHDAMYWYRQDPGQGLRLIYYSQIVNDFQKGDIAEGYSVSREKKESFPLTVTSAQKNPTAFYLCASSIGTSPNYGYTFGSGTRLTVV.

The J gene is TRBJ1-2, the V gene TRBV12-3 or TRBV12-4, with 9 bases matching TRBD1. V gave up 3 bases and J gave up 7 bases; unmatched junction bases: 9. There are 15 residues in the CDR3. Here the CDR3 reads CASSFTGQGPRGYTF. Here the CDR3 DNA reads TGTGCCAGCAGTTTTACGGGACAGGGTCCTCGTGGCTACACCTTC.

The genes are TRBV19 and TRBJ2-5; TRBD1 matches at 8 bases. In germline, CDR1 is LNHDA, CDR2 SQIVND (reference sequence). CDR3 size: 13 residues. The J segment lost 3 bases and the V segment lost 6 bases, leaving 3 bases of the junction unmatched. The CDR3 here is CASRIQGEETQYF. The CDR3 DNA reads as TGTGCCAGTAGGATACAGGGGGAAGAGACCCAGTACTTC.

The CDR3 reads CASSWGPKGEAFF. CDR3 nucleotide sequence: TGTGCCAGCAGCTGGGGCCCAAAGGGTGAAGCTTTCTTT. V gene TRBV7-2 combines with J gene TRBJ1-1, with D possibly TRBD1 on 5 matching bases. V dropped 4 bases and J dropped 7 bases, with 13 bases sitting between them. The CDR3 length is 13 residues. Germline CDR1 is SGHTA and CDR2 is FQGNSA. Variable domain in full (rest from reference TRBV7-2 and TRBJ1-1): GAGVSQSPSNKVTEKGKDVELRCDPISGHTALYWYRQSLGQGLEFLIYFQGNSAPDKSGLPSDRFSAERTGGSVSTLTIQRTQQEDSAVYLCASSWGPKGEAFFGQGTRLTVV.

The chain employs TRBV5-1 and TRBJ2-1; D call uncertain. This CDR3 is 16 amino acids long. V lost 0 bases to trimming and J lost 3 bases, with 13 bases between them. CDR1 is SGHRS and CDR2 is YFSETQ in the germline V gene. The CDR3 sequence is CASSLENNMFYNEQFF. Here the CDR3 DNA reads TGCGCCAGCAGCTTGGAAAATAATATGTTCTACAATGAGCAGTTCTTC.

Worth noting for this clonotype: This may be a read error, as it is one base from a much larger clone. J is TRBJ1-5 and V is TRBV7-2; D is undetermined. CDR3 length: 12 residues. With 1 base removed from V and 4 bases from J, the gap between germline ends came to 2 bases. In germline, CDR1 is SGHTA, CDR2 FQGNSA. The CDR3 spells CASSLENQPQHF. In DNA, the CDR3 is TGTGCCAGCAGCTTAGAAAATCAGCCCCAGCATTTT.

This rearrangement joins TRBV27 to TRBJ2-7; TRBD2 aligns across 7 bases. Germline V lookup: CDR1 MNHEY, CDR2 SMNVEV (reference sequence). V trimming: 5 bases; J trimming: 4 bases; junction bases outside the gene matches: 5. The CDR3 covers 13 residues. CDR3: CASSGGSQYEQYF. CDR3 nucleotides: TGTGCCAGCAGTGGCGGGAGTCAATACGAGCAGTACTTC.

The table lists this clonotype with a few counts. This chain connects TRBV12-3 or TRBV12-4 to TRBJ2-2, with 7 nucleotides matching TRBD1. The CDR3 is 15 amino acids. V was clipped by 4 bases and J by 4 bases; unmatched bases: 6. CDR3 residues: CASSSGTESTGELFF. CDR3 nucleotides: TGTGCCAGCAGTTCGGGGACAGAGAGCACCGGGGAGCTGTTTTTT.

This clonotype was counted a few times. This chain joins TRBV12-3 or TRBV12-4 and TRBJ2-7; the D gene is possibly TRBD2 (6 bases). V was trimmed by 8 bases and J by 7 bases, leaving 18 bases between them. The CDR3 has 13 residues. The CDR3 bases are TGTGCCAGCGGCCAAGGGGTAGCGGCAGAGCAGTACTTC. The encoded protein is CASGQGVAAEQYF.

This clonotype was found many times. J is TRBJ2-1 and V is TRBV7-2, with 7 bases aligning to TRBD2. V gave up 1 base and J gave up 0 bases; unmatched junction bases: 3. The length of the CDR3 is 16 residues. Germline-derived CDR1 and CDR2 are SGHTA and FQGNSA. The CDR3 loop is CASSLESGNSYNEQFF. The CDR3 nucleotides read TGTGCCAGCAGCTTAGAAAGCGGGAACTCCTACAATGAGCAGTTCTTC.